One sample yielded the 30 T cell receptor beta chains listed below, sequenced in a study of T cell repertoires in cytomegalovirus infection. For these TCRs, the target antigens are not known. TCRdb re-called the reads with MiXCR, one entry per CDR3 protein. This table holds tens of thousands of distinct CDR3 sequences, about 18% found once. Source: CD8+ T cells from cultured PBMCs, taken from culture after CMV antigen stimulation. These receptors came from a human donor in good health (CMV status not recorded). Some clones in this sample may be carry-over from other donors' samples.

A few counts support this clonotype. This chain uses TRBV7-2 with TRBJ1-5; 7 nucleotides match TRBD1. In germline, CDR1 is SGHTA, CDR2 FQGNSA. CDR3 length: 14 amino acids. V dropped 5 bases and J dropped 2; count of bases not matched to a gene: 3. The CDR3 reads CASSRGTGNQPQHF. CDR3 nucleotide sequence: TGTGCCAGCAGCCGCGGGACAGGCAATCAGCCCCAGCATTTT.

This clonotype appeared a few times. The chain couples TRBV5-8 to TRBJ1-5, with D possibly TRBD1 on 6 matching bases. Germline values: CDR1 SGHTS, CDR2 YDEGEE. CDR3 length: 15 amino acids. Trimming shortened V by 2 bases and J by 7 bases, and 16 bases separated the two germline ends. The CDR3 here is CASSFLGAPGQPQHF. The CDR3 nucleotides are TGTGCCAGCAGCTTTCTGGGGGCCCCAGGGCAGCCCCAGCATTTT.

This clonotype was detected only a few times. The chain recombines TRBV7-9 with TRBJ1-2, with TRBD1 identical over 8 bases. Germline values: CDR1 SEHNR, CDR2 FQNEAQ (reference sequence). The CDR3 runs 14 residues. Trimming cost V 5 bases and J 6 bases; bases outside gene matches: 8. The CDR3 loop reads CASSRREQGDGYTF. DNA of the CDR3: TGTGCCAGCAGCAGACGTGAACAGGGGGATGGCTACACCTTC. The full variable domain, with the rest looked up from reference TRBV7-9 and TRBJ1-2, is DTGVSQNPRHKITKRGQNVTFRCDPISEHNRLYWYRQTLGQGPEFLTYFQNEAQLEKSRLLSDRFSAERPKGSFSTLEIQRTEQGDSAMYLCASSRREQGDGYTFGSGTRLTVV.

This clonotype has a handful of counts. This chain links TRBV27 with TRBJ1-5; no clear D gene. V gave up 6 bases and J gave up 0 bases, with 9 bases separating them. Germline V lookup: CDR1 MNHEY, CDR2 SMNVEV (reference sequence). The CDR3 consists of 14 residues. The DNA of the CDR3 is TGTGCCAGCAGCCTAGGGCGTAGCAATCAGCCCCAGCATTTT. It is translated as CASSLGRSNQPQHF.

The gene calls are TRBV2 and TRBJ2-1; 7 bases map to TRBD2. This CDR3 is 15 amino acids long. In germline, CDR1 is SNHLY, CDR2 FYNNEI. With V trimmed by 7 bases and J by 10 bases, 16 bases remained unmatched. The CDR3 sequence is CASNPSVGREREQFF. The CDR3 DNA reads TGTGCCAGCAACCCGTCTGTCGGGCGGGAGCGGGAGCAGTTCTTC.

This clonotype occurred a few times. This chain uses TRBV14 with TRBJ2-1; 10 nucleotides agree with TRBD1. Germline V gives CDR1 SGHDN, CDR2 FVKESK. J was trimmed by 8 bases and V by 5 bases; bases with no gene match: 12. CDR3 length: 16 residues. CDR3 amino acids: CASSTWTGGRLDEQFF. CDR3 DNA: TGTGCCAGCAGCACCTGGACAGGGGGAAGGCTTGATGAGCAGTTCTTC.

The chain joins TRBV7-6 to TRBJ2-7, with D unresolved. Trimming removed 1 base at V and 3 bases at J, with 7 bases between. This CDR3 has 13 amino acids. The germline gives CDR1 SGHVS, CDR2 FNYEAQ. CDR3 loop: CASSLEQNYEQYF. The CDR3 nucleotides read TGTGCCAGCAGCTTAGAACAGAACTACGAGCAGTACTTC.

The CDR3 loop is CASSITGTGNTEAFF. The CDR3 DNA reads TGTGCCAGCAGTATAACCGGGACGGGGAACACTGAAGCTTTCTTT. The chain uses TRBV7-3 and TRBJ1-1, with D possibly TRBD1 on 5 matching bases. CDR1 and CDR2 from the germline V gene are SGHTA and FQGTGA. The V gene lost 6 bases and the J gene lost 1 base, with 15 bases spanning the gap. The CDR3 covers 15 residues.

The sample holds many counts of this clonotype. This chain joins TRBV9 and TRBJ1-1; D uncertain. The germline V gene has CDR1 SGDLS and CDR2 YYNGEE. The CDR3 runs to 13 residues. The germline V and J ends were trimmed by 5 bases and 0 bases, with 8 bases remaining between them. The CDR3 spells CASSPKMNTEAFF. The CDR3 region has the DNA TGTGCCAGCAGTCCAAAGATGAACACTGAAGCTTTCTTT.

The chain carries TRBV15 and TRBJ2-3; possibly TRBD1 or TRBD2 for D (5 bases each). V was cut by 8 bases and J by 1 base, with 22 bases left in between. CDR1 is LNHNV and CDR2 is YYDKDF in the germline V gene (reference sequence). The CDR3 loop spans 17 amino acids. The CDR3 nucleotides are TGTGCCACCTCATTTACGACGAGGGTAGGGGGCACAGATACGCAGTATTTT. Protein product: CATSFTTRVGGTDTQYF.

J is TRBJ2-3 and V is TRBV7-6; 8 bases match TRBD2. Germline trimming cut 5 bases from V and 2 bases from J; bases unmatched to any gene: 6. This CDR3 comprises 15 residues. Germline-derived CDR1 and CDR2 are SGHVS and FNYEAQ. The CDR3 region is CASSPGLALTDTQYF. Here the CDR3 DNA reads TGTGCCAGCAGCCCTGGACTAGCTCTCACAGATACGCAGTATTTT.

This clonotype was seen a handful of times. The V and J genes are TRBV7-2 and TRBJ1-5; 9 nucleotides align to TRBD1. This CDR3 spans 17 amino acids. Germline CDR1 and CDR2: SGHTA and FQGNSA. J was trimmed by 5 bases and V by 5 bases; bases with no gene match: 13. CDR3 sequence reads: CASSTRPGQGPDQPQHF. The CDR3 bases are TGTGCCAGCAGCACGAGACCGGGACAGGGACCGGATCAGCCCCAGCATTTT.

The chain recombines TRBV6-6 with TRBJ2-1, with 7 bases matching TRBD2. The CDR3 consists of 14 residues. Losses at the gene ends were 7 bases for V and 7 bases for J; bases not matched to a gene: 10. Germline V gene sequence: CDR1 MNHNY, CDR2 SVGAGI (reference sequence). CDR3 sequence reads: CASTAGGRVNEQFF. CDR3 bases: TGTGCCAGCACGGCCGGGGGGAGGGTGAATGAGCAGTTCTTC.

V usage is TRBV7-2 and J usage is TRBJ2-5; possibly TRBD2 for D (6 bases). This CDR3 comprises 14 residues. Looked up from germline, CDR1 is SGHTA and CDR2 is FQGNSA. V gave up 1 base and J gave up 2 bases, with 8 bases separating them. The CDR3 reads CASSLGSGQETQYF. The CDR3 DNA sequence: TGTGCCAGCAGCTTAGGTAGCGGACAAGAGACCCAGTACTTC.

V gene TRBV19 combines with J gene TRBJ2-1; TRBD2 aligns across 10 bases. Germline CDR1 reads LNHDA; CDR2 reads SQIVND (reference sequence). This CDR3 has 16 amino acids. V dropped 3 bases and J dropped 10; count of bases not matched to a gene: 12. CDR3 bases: TGTGCCAGTAGTATTAGTTGGCTAGCGGGGGTCGTCGAGCAGTTCTTC. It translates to CASSISWLAGVVEQFF.

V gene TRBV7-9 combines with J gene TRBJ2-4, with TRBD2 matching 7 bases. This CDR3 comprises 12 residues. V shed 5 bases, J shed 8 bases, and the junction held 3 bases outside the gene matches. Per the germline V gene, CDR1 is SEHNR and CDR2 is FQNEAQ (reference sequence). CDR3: CASSLRGDIQYF. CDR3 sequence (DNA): TGTGCCAGCAGCCTTCGGGGGGACATTCAGTACTTC.

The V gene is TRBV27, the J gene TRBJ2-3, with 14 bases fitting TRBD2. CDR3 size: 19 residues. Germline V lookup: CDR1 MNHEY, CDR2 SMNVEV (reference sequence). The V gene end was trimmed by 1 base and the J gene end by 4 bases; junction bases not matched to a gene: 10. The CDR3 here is CASSLWVGTSGSWADTQYF. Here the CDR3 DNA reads TGTGCCAGCAGTTTATGGGTCGGGACTAGCGGGAGTTGGGCAGATACGCAGTATTTT.

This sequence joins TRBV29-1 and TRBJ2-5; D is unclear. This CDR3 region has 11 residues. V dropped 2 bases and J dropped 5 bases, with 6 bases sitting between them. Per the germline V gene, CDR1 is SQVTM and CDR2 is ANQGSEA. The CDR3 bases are TGCAGCGTTGAAATGAAGGAGACCCAGTACTTC. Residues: CSVEMKETQYF.

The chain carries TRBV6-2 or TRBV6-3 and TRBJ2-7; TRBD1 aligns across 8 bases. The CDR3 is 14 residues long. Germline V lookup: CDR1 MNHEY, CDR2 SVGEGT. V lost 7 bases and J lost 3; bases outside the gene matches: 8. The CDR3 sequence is CASKTAGQVYEQYF. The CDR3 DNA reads TGTGCCAGCAAAACGGCGGGACAGGTCTACGAGCAGTACTTC.

CDR3 DNA sequence: TGTGCCAGCAGTATAGGACAGGGGTCCACCCAGTACTTC. It is translated as CASSIGQGSTQYF. The rearrangement joins TRBV27 to TRBJ2-5; 9 bases line up with TRBD1. From germline, CDR1 is MNHEY and CDR2 SMNVEV (reference sequence). The CDR3 has 13 amino acids. V lost 5 bases and J lost 8; bases outside the gene matches: 6.

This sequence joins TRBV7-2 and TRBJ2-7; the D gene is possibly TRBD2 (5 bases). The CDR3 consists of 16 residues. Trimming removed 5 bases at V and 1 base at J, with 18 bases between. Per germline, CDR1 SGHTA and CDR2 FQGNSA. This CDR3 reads CASSLPEREWSYEQYF. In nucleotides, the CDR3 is TGTGCCAGCAGCCTACCCGAGAGGGAGTGGTCCTACGAGCAGTACTTC. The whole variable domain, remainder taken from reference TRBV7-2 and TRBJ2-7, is GAGVSQSPSNKVTEKGKDVELRCDPISGHTALYWYRQSLGQGLEFLIYFQGNSAPDKSGLPSDRFSAERTGGSVSTLTIQRTQQEDSAVYLCASSLPEREWSYEQYFGPGTRLTVT.

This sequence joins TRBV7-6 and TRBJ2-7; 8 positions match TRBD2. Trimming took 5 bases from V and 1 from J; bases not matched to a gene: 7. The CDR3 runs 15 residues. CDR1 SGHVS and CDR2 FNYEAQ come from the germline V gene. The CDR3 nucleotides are TGTGCCAGCAGCCCCCAGGCGGGAGGATCCTACGAGCAGTACTTC. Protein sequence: CASSPQAGGSYEQYF.

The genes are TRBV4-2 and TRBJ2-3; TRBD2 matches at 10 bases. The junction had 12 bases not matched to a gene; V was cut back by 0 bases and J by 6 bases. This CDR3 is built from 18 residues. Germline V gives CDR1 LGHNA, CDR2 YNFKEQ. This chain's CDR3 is CASSQEESSGGSVDTQYF. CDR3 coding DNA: TGTGCCAGCAGCCAAGAAGAGTCTAGCGGGGGATCCGTGGATACGCAGTATTTT.

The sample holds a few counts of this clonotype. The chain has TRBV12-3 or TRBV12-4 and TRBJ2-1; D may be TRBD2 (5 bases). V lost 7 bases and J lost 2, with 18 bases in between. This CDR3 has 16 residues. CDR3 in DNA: TGTGCCAGCACCAGCGGTGAGACTCTTCCCTACAATGAGCAGTTCTTC. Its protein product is CASTSGETLPYNEQFF.

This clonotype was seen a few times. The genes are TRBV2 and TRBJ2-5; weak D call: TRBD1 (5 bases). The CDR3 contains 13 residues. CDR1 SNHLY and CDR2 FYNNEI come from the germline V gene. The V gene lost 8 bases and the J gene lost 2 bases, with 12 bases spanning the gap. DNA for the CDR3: TGTGCCAGCGAGGATGGACATCAAGAGACCCAGTACTTC. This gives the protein CASEDGHQETQYF.

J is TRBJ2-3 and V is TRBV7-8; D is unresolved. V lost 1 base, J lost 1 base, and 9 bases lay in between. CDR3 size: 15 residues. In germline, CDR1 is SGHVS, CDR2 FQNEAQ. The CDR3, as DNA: TGTGCCAGCAGCTTAGGGGGTACCGGCACAGATACGCAGTATTTT. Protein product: CASSLGGTGTDTQYF. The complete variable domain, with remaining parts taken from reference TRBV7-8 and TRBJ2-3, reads GAGVSQSPRYKVAKRGQDVALRCDPISGHVSLFWYQQALGQGPEFLTYFQNEAQLDKSGLPSDRFFAERPEGSVSTLKIQRTQQEDSAVYLCASSLGGTGTDTQYFGPGTRLTVL.

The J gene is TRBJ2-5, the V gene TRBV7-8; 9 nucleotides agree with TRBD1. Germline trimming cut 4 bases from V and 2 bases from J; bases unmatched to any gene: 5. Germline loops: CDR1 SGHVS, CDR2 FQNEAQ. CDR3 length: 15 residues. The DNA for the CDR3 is TGTGCCAGCAGCTCAACTGACAGGGGGCAAGAGACCCAGTACTTC. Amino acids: CASSSTDRGQETQYF. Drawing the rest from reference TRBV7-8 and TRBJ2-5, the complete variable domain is GAGVSQSPRYKVAKRGQDVALRCDPISGHVSLFWYQQALGQGPEFLTYFQNEAQLDKSGLPSDRFFAERPEGSVSTLKIQRTQQEDSAVYLCASSSTDRGQETQYFGPGTRLLVL.

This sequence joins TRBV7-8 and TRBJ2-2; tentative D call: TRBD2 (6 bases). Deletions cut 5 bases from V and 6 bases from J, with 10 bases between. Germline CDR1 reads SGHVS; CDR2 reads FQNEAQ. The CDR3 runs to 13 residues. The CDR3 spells CASSKRLAGELFF. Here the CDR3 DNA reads TGTGCCAGCAGCAAAAGACTAGCCGGGGAGCTGTTTTTT.

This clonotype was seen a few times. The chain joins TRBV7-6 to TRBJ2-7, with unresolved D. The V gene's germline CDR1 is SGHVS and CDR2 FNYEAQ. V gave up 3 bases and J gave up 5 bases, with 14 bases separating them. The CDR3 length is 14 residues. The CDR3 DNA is TGTGCCAGCAGCTTCGTCCCCGGGTGGAACGAGCAGTACTTC. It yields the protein CASSFVPGWNEQYF.

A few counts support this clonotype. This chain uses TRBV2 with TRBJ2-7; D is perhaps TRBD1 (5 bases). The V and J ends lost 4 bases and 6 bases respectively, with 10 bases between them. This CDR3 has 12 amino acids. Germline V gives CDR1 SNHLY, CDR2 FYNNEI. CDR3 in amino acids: CASSGGVFEQYF. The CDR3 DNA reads TGTGCCAGCAGTGGGGGCGTTTTCGAGCAGTACTTC. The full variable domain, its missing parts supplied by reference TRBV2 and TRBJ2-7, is EPEVTQTPSHQVTQMGQEVILRCVPISNHLYFYWYRQILGQKVEFLVSFYNNEISEKSEIFDDQFSVERPDGSNFTLKIRSTKLEDSAMYFCASSGGVFEQYFGPGTRLTVT.